Listed below are T cell receptor beta chains from one sample, sequenced in a study of cytomegalovirus exposure and HLA in healthy donors. Libraries were prepared by immunoSEQ multiplex PCR; TCRdb keeps only in-frame clonotypes and omits some of them. The sample includes approximately 160,000 clones, 80% of them seen just once. Sequencing used PBMCs. The source is a man younger than 45 in good health and CMV-seropositive. The CDR3 runs from the conserved cysteine through the conserved F or W. The D gene is left open where the match is weak. Not every row has a clone size; where given, it reads once, few, many or a size class.

NA TRBJ2-3 TRBD1 TRBV18 CASSPLDRASTDTQYF TGTGCCAGCTCACCTCTCGACAGGGCCTCCACAGATACGCAGTATTTT
few TRBJ2-5 TRBD1 TRBV7-2 CASSSTGIQETQYF TGTGCCAGCAGCTCGACAGGGATCCAAGAGACCCAGTACTTC
NA TRBJ2-5 TRBD1 TRBV5-1 CASRKAGTGQETQYF TGCGCCAGCAGAAAAGCCGGGACAGGGCAAGAGACCCAGTACTTC
NA TRBJ1-6 NA TRBV6-5 CASSWLSYNSPLHF TGTGCCAGCAGTTGGCTCTCCTATAATTCACCCCTCCACTTT
NA TRBJ2-5 NA TRBV28 CASSRQGGGRETQYF TGTGCCAGCAGTCGACAGGGAGGCGGGAGGGAGACCCAGTACTTC
NA TRBJ2-7 TRBD1 TRBV5-1 CASSLKGGAYEQYF TGCGCCAGCAGCTTGAAAGGGGGCGCCTACGAGCAGTACTTC
NA TRBJ2-3 TRBD1 TRBV14 CASSRTGALDTQYF TGTGCCAGCAGCCGGACAGGGGCGCTAGATACGCAGTATTTT
NA TRBJ2-7 NA TRBV5-1 CASSLVGGTVYEQYF TGCGCCAGCAGCTTGGTCGGCGGAACGGTCTACGAGCAGTACTTC
NA TRBJ1-1 NA TRBV7-9 CASSLAQMYTEAFF TGTGCCAGCAGCTTAGCACAGATGTACACTGAAGCTTTCTTT
NA TRBJ2-1 TRBD2 TRBV7-2 CASSPQRGGLGHEQFF TGTGCCAGCAGCCCGCAGCGGGGGGGCCTGGGTCATGAGCAGTTCTTC
NA TRBJ2-3 NA TRBV29-1 CSVEDHGVSTDTQYF TGCAGCGTTGAAGATCACGGGGTTAGCACAGATACGCAGTATTTT
once TRBJ2-3 TRBD2 TRBV6-5 CASSLSGTTDTQYF TGTGCCAGCAGCTTAAGCGGGACCACAGATACGCAGTATTTT
NA TRBJ2-7 TRBD1 TRBV28 CASSLSGQESYEQYF TGTGCCAGCAGTTTATCGGGACAGGAGTCCTACGAGCAGTACTTC
NA TRBJ1-6 NA TRBV6-4 CASSRRGGNSPLHF TGTGCCAGCAGTAGGCGGGGCGGGAATTCACCCCTCCACTTT
NA TRBJ2-1 TRBD2 TRBV7-9 CASSHPPSGGPSSYNEQFF TGTGCCAGCAGCCACCCCCCTAGCGGGGGCCCCAGCTCCTACAATGAGCAGTTCTTC
NA TRBJ2-1 TRBD2 TRBV11-2 CASSLYYRRGRNEQFF TGTGCCAGCAGCTTGTACTATCGGCGGGGGAGGAATGAGCAGTTCTTC
NA TRBJ2-1 NA TRBV5-4 CASSLGGPRNLYNEQFF TGTGCCAGCAGCTTGGGGGGGCCCAGAAACCTTTACAATGAGCAGTTCTTC
NA TRBJ2-5 NA TRBV4-1 CASSPSGTHAETQYF TGCGCCAGCAGCCCCTCCGGGACACACGCTGAGACCCAGTACTTC
once TRBJ2-5 NA TRBV5-4 CASSFYSQGAETQYF TGTGCCAGCAGCTTCTACTCACAGGGTGCAGAGACCCAGTACTTC
NA TRBJ2-3 NA TRBV6-1 CASSEGVRGTDTQYF TGTGCCAGCAGTGAAGGAGTCAGGGGCACAGATACGCAGTATTTT
NA TRBJ2-3 NA TRBV6-1 CASRDRGTQYF TGTGCCAGCAGAGACCGGGGTACGCAGTATTTT
NA TRBJ1-2 TRBD1 TRBV19 CASSIAGTGYGYTF TGTGCCAGTAGTATAGCAGGGACAGGCTATGGCTACACCTTC
NA TRBJ2-2 TRBD2 TRBV19 CASSTPGGGRRTGELFF TGTGCCAGTAGTACCCCGGGGGGGGGCCGAAGGACCGGGGAGCTGTTTTTT
few TRBJ2-3 NA TRBV4-2 CASSQTTRQTPSTDTQYF TGTGCCAGCAGCCAAACTACTCGGCAGACCCCTAGCACAGATACGCAGTATTTT
once TRBJ2-2 TRBD1 TRBV5-6 CASTKGGGQGDTGELFF TGTGCCAGCACCAAGGGGGGTGGACAGGGGGACACCGGGGAGCTGTTTTTT
NA TRBJ2-7 TRBD1 TRBV5-4 CASSLRDRGTYEQYF TGTGCCAGCAGCCTCCGGGACAGGGGTACCTACGAGCAGTACTTC
NA TRBJ1-2 TRBD1 TRBV5-4 CASSKTGANYGYTF TGTGCCAGCAGCAAGACAGGGGCTAACTATGGCTACACCTTC
NA TRBJ1-5 TRBD1 TRBV28 CASKSPGTGRTYSNQLQHF TGTGCCAGCAAGTCGCCCGGGACAGGGAGGACTTATAGCAATCAGCTCCAGCATTTT
NA TRBJ2-5 TRBD2 TRBV7-7 CASSPLASGGAQTQYF TGTGCCAGCAGCCCCCTGGCTAGCGGGGGCGCGCAGACCCAGTACTTC
few TRBJ1-2 NA TRBV19 CASSKRGQPYGYTF TGTGCCAGTAGTAAAAGAGGACAGCCCTATGGCTACACCTTC
few TRBJ2-3 NA TRBV11-3 CASSYDTSTDTQYF TGTGCCAGCAGCTATGACACTAGCACAGATACGCAGTATTTT
NA TRBJ2-3 TRBD1 TRBV27 CASSLSTGAADTQYF TGTGCCAGCAGTTTATCCACAGGGGCGGCAGATACGCAGTATTTT
NA TRBJ2-3 TRBD2 TRBV15 CATSRVREADTQYF TGTGCCACCAGCAGAGTGCGGGAGGCAGATACGCAGTATTTT
NA TRBJ2-7 TRBD2 TRBV30 CAWSVPLAAGAYEQYF TGTGCCTGGAGTGTACCCCTGGCAGCGGGGGCCTACGAGCAGTACTTC
NA TRBJ1-6 NA TRBV16 CASSQFRTQGGNSPLHF TGTGCCAGCAGCCAATTCAGGACGCAGGGAGGGAATTCACCCCTCCACTTT
once TRBJ2-7 TRBD2 TRBV15 CATSRVRGGYEQYF TGTGCCACCAGCAGAGTCCGGGGGGGATACGAGCAGTACTTC
NA TRBJ2-3 NA TRBV7-2 CASSPGIVSITDTQYF TGTGCCAGCAGCCCAGGGATTGTTTCGATCACAGATACGCAGTATTTT
NA TRBJ2-1 NA TRBV15 CATSRSRSSYNEQFF TGTGCCACCAGCAGATCTCGGAGCTCCTACAATGAGCAGTTCTTC